This TCR beta chain came from a study of neurological immune-mediated disorders. TCRdb re-called the 5' RACE reads through MiXCR, storing one row per CDR3 protein. The table records around 14,000 distinct CDR3 sequences, less than 7.5% of them present only once. The trim removed 5 bases at V and 2 bases at J, leaving 3 bases unmatched. From germline, CDR1 is SGHKS and CDR2 YYEKEE (reference sequence). This CDR3 has 13 residues. There are many counts of this clonotype. Healthy controls consisted of blood bank volunteers in Maryland, USA. The chain is built from TRBV5-5 and TRBJ1-2; TRBD1 agrees at 7 bases. The sequencing input was CD8+ T cells from blood. The sequence was collected from a woman aged 40-49 years in good health. The CDR3 sequence: CASRVGQNYGYTF. The CDR3 bases are TGTGCCAGCAGAGTGGGACAGAACTATGGCTACACCTTC.